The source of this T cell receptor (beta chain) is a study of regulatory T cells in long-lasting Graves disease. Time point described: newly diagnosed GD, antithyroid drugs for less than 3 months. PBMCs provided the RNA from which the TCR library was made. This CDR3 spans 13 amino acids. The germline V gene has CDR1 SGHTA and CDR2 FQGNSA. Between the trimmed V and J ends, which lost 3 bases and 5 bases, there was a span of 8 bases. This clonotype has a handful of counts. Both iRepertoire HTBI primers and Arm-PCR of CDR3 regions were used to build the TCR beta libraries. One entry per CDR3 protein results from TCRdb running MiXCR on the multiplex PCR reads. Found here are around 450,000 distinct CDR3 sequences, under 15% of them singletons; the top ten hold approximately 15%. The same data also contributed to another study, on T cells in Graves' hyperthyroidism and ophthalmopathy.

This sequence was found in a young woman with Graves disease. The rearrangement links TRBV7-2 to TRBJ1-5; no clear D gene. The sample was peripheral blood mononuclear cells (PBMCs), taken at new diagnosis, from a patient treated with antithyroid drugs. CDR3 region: CASSLRQDQPQHF. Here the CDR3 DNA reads TGTGCCAGCAGCTTGAGGCAGGATCAGCCCCAGCATTTT. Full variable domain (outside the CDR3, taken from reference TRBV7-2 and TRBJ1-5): GAGVSQSPSNKVTEKGKDVELRCDPISGHTALYWYRQSLGQGLEFLIYFQGNSAPDKSGLPSDRFSAERTGGSVSTLTIQRTQQEDSAVYLCASSLRQDQPQHFGDGTRLSIL.